This paragraph reports one T cell receptor gamma chain. Its specific antigen is unknown. Base qualities are missing; no much larger clone stands one base away. This specimen comes from a study of Vδ1+ human thymocytes (dated by TCRdb to the late 2010s). For context, the study as a whole: The study characterised mRNA-level TRG and TRD CDR3 repertoires of highly purified Vdelta1+ thymocytes from young children as a data resource. Earlier work had validated the multiplex-based CDR3 amplicon strategy against 5'RACE-based methods for generating CDR3 amplicons.

The investigation overall reported the following: The use of highly purified populations and single-cell validation was advised by the authors, since misinterpretation of bulk repertoire data could be caused by unexpected Vdelta2 sequences. Unlike the oligoclonal repertoires in peripheral blood, the thymic TRG and TRD repertoires appeared highly polyclonal, with Gaussian CDR3 length distributions. Donors did not cluster by age or sex, so the analyses were not stratified by age or sex. Even though sort purity was high, roughly 21% of thymic TRD sequences were Vdelta2 (and few were Vdelta3), which was not the case for the peripheral blood Vdelta1+ controls. Many TRG clonotypes were shared between donors (up to 6.9x10^3), whereas TRD repertoires were essentially private (max roughly 120 shared).

V and J are trimmed by 1 base and 6 bases, and the gene matches miss 6 bases of the junction. Spanning cysteine to phenylalanine, the CDR3 consists of 13 amino acids. The DNA shown is the 39-base CDR3, in frame from base 1. The germline V gene encodes CDR1 EGSTGY and CDR2 YDSYTSSV. RNA was isolated using the RNeasy mini kit, and reverse transcription was performed with Superscript III. CDR3 amplicons were generated by multiplex PCR with pooled V-gene forward primers and a constant-region reverse primer carrying Illumina adaptor overhangs. After gel purification, amplicons were indexed with Nextera index primers over approximately 8 extra PCR cycles and were then purified with AMPure XP beads. Sequencing of the libraries was done on an Illumina MiSeq using paired-end 250 bp reads, dual indexing and a roughly 20% PhiX spike-in. In the authors' own workflow: FastQC was used to quality check the reads, while ea-utils fastq-join merged the TRG read pairs. Sequences were annotated with IMGT/HighV-QUEST, keeping only productive sequences with unambiguous V-gene assignment; clonotypes were defined by identical CDR3 sequence. For downstream analysis, VDJtools 1.1.1, tcR 2.2.3, Treemap and vegan Shannon diversity in R 3.4.4 were used. TCRdb called clones anew from the public reads via CATT; matching DNA rows were later pooled. The V and J calls follow TCRdb's processing rather than the paper's. For this sample there are thousands of gamma-chain clones; about 40% appear just once. The ten largest clones represent 1.9% of the sample.

Thymic samples were depleted of alphabeta T cells, then CD3+ TCRVdelta1+ TCRVdelta2- thymocytes were FACS-sorted. Sorted Vdelta1+ thymocyte purity ranged from 98% to 99.6%. The thymic specimens were obtained from several paediatric patients, aged about 5 days to 17 months, who were having corrective cardiac surgery. After the thymic tissue was dispersed, mononuclear cells were isolated using a Histopaque-1077 density gradient. The staining antibodies were anti-TCRVdelta1 clone TS8.2, anti-TCRVdelta2 clone B6, anti-CD3 clone HIT3a and anti-TCRalphabeta clone IP26. The chain was built from TRGV4 and TRGJ1 or TRGJ2. TCRdb records no J gene; here it was assigned by comparing the DNA to germline. Sequencing used Vdelta1+ gamma-delta thymocytes from the thymus. What this sample's cell subset or site label stands for: FACS-sorted CD3+ TCRalphabeta- TCRVdelta1+ TCRVdelta2- thymocytes. The TCR sequence derives from a boy under three years old who had congenital heart surgery. The sequenced DNA is TGTGCCACCTGGGATGGCGGGGTTTATAAGAAACTCTTT. Translated, this is CATWDGGVYKKLF.